This T cell receptor beta chain was captured by sequencing in a study of molecular identifiers for immune sequencing clone quantification. Study overall: The replicate experiment used RNA from roughly 20,000 or 100,000 naive CD8 cells. This RNA was split into five aliquots, and four of them were sequenced.

The CDR3 extends over 15 amino acids. Trimming removed 4 bases from V and 8 bases from J; junction bases left unmatched: 9. The germline V gene has CDR1 SGDLS and CDR2 YYNGEE. In preparing bulk TCR libraries, previously described methods and listed TCR primers were used. TCRdb reanalysed the PCR reads using MiXCR and keeps one entry per CDR3 protein. Found here are 490,000 or so distinct CDR3 sequences, roughly 25% of them singletons; the top ten hold around 0.79%. Sequencing was done on a sample of naive CD8+ T cells from blood, with Jurkat cell RNA spiked in. Subset meaning: FACS-sorted CD8+CD4-CCR7+CD45RA+ naive T cells. This chain links TRBV9 with TRBJ2-1, with 10 bases identical to TRBD2. The receptor was isolated from a human donor in good health. Some libraries in this study had Jurkat cell RNA spiked in. The CDR3: CASSFSGGPRDEQFF. The CDR3 nucleotides read TGTGCCAGCAGCTTTAGCGGGGGGCCTCGGGATGAGCAGTTCTTC.